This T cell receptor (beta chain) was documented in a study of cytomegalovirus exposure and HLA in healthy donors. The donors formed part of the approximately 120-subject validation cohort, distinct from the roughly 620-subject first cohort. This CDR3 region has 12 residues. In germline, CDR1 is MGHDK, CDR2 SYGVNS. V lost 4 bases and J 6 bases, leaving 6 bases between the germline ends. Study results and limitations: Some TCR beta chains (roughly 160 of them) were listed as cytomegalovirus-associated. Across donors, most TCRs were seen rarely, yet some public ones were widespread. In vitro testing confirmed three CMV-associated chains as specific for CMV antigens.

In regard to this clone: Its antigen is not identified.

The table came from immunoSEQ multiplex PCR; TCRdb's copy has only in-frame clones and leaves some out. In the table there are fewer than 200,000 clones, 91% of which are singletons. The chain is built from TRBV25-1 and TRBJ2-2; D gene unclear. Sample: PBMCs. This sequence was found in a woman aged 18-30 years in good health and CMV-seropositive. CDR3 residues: CASSAGAGELFF. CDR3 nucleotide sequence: TGTGCCAGCAGTGCAGGCGCCGGGGAGCTGTTTTTT.